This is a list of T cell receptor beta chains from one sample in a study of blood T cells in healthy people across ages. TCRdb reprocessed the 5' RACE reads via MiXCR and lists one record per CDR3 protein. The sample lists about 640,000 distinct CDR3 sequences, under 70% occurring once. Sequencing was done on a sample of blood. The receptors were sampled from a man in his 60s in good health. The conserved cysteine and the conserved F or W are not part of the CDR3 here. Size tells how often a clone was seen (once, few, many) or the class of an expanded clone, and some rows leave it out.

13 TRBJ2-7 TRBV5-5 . ASSLAVSTTYEQY
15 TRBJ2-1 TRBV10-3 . AISVLGTESSYNEQF
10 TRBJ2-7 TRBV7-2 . ASSLPRGRKY
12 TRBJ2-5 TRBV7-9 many ASSFTSGGKTQY
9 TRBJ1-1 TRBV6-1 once ASSWGSEAF
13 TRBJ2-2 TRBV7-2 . ASRLAGGFPGELF
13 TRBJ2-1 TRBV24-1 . ATSDPRSGVNEQF
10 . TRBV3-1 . ASSQDWGTQY
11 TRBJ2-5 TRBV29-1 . SVGARFRETQY
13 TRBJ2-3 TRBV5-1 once ASSPDGTSTDTQY
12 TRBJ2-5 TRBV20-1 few SAREMASQETQY
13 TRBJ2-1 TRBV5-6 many ASSLVAAGYNEQF
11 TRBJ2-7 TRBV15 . ATRGTLASEQY
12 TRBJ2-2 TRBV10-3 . AISESPASGELF
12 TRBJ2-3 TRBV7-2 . ASSTDRGRDTQY
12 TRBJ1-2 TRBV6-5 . ASRKRGLNYGYT
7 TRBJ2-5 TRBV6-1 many ASNRAQY
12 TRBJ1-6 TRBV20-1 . SASSGSYNSPLH
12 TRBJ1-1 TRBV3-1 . ASSRGSGGTEAF
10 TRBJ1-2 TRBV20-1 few SLRRGNYGYT
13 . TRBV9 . ASSPSGRGLETQY
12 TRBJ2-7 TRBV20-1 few SASGGASSYEQY
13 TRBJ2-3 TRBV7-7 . ASSYGQGRGDTQY
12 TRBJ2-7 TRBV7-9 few ASSLGQVTYEQY
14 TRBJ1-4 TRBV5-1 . ASSLTGGQGFEKLF
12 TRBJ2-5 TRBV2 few ASSDAGLVGEQY
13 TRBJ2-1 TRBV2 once ASSVEAGLYNEQF
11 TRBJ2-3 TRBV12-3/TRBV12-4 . ASSPPFADTQY
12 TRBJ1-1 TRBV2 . ASREDSLNTEAF
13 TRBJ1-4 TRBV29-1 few SVGPTGAINEKLF
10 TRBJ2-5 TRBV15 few ATSLSQETQY
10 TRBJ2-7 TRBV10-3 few ATGDYSYEQY
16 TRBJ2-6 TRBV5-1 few ASSLERGVSSGANVLT
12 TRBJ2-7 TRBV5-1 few ASSSGLPNNEQY
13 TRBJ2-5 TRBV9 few ASSVGTSGIETQY
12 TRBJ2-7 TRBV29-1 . SVDTGGFPYEQY
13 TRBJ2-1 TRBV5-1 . ASSLETSGGLSQF
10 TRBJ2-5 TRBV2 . ASSELAHKQY
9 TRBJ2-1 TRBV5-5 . ASSLVSEQF
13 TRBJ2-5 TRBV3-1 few ASSQEGGGQETQY
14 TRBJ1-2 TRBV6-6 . ANSYSPPGQGGGYT
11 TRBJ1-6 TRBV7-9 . ASSFRADSPLH
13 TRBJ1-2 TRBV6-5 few ASSYSTQGGYGYT
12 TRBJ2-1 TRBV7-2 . ASSLVAGGPEQF
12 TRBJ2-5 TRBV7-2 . ASSTGGQQETQY
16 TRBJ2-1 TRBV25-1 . ASSDLSGGGSSYNEQF
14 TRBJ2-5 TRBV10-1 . ASSKGTGLYQETQY
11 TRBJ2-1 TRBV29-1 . SGDRGPYNEQF
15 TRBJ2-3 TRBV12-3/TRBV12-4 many ASSATSGGALGDTQY